A selection of T cell receptor beta chains follows, all from one sample in a study of blood T cell repertoires in COVID-19. The assay was immunoSEQ multiplex PCR, and TCRdb's table has in-frame clones only and misses some. The data contain around 400,000 clones, just over 90% of them singletons. Sequencing used PBMCs or T cells enriched from blood (not recorded which). Every receptor here comes from a middle-aged woman who had been exposed to COVID-19. Each CDR3 is given with its conserved first and last residue. A D gene is named only where the DNA matches it firmly. Only part of the rows carry a size: once, few, many, or a class if the clone is expanded.

>TRBV19|TRBJ1-6|17|NA|NA
CASSVPQGPAGNSPLHF
TGTGCCAGTAGTGTCCCTCAGGGGCCGGCCGGGAATTCACCCCTCCACTTT
>TRBV20-1|TRBJ1-2|15|once|NA
CSASVKAGGLNGYTF
TGCAGTGCTAGTGTAAAAGCGGGAGGGCTAAATGGCTACACCTTC
>TRBV19|TRBJ1-2|14|NA|NA
CASSLRDSRDGYTF
TGTGCCAGTAGTCTGCGCGACAGCCGGGATGGCTACACCTTC
>TRBV28|TRBJ1-2|14|NA|TRBD1
CAIRDRATNYGYTF
TGTGCCATCCGGGACAGGGCGACTAACTATGGCTACACCTTC
>TRBV24-1|TRBJ2-3|17|NA|TRBD2
CATSDLSLAGRTDTQYF
TGTGCCACCAGTGATTTAAGCCTAGCGGGGCGCACAGATACGCAGTATTTT
>TRBV6-2/TRBV6-3|TRBJ2-1|16|NA|TRBD1
CASSRIPGTGVNEQFF
TGTGCCAGCAGTCGTATTCCCGGGACAGGCGTTAATGAGCAGTTCTTC
>TRBV3-1/TRBV3-2|TRBJ2-3|18|NA|NA
CASSQESRDSDRTDTQYF
TGTGCCAGCAGCCAAGAGAGCAGGGACTCTGATAGAACAGATACGCAGTATTTT
>TRBV7-6|TRBJ2-7|16|NA|TRBD2
CASSSTPRGGTAEQYF
TGTGCCAGCAGCTCTACCCCCCGGGGGGGCACAGCCGAGCAGTACTTC
>TRBV5-4|TRBJ1-1|13|NA|NA
CASSYDTNTEAFF
TGTGCCAGCAGCTATGACACGAACACTGAAGCTTTCTTT
>TRBV2|TRBJ1-3|14|NA|NA
CASKVRGSGNTIYF
TGTGCCAGCAAGGTTCGGGGATCCGGAAACACCATATATTTT
>TRBV3-1/TRBV3-2|TRBJ2-1|21|NA|NA
CASSQQPKILRTGSFYNEQFF
TGTGCCAGCAGCCAACAACCCAAAATTCTCCGGACGGGGAGTTTTTACAATGAGCAGTTCTTC
>TRBV3-1/TRBV3-2|TRBJ1-2|14|NA|TRBD1
CASSTQGADYGYTF
TGTGCCAGCAGCACTCAGGGGGCTGACTATGGCTACACCTTC
>TRBV7-9|TRBJ1-2|13|NA|NA
CASSLRRNYGYTF
TGTGCCAGCAGCTTGCGCAGGAACTATGGCTACACCTTC
>TRBV19|TRBJ1-2|13|NA|TRBD1
CASMDRANHGYTF
TGTGCCAGCATGGACAGGGCTAACCACGGCTACACCTTC
>TRBV10-3|TRBJ1-2|16|NA|NA
CAISEADRLTDYGYTF
TGTGCCATCAGTGAGGCAGACAGGTTGACGGACTATGGCTACACCTTC
>TRBV9|TRBJ2-5|16|NA|TRBD1
CASSVASGQGGETQYF
TGTGCCAGCAGCGTAGCTTCCGGACAGGGCGGGGAGACCCAGTACTTC
>TRBV19|TRBJ1-1|13|NA|NA
CASSMRVDTEAFF
TGTGCCAGTAGTATGCGTGTGGACACTGAAGCTTTCTTT
>TRBV7-9|TRBJ2-7|15|NA|NA
CASSPGYGSFYEQYF
TGTGCCAGCAGCCCAGGGTACGGGAGCTTCTACGAGCAGTACTTC
>TRBV30|TRBJ2-7|13|NA|TRBD1
CACQTGGTYEQYF
TGTGCCTGCCAGACAGGGGGAACCTACGAGCAGTACTTC
>TRBV2|TRBJ2-2|15|NA|TRBD2
CASSALAGGTGELFF
TGTGCCAGCAGTGCTCTAGCGGGAGGAACCGGGGAGCTGTTTTTT
>TRBV19|TRBJ2-2|14|NA|NA
CASSILGLDGELFF
TGTGCCAGTAGTATATTGGGGCTTGACGGGGAGCTGTTTTTT
>TRBV18|TRBJ2-5|14|NA|TRBD1
CASSPRTGQETQYF
TGTGCCAGCTCACCGCGGACAGGCCAAGAGACCCAGTACTTC
>TRBV18|TRBJ2-3|17|NA|TRBD2
CASSPLVAGGSTDTQYF
TGTGCCAGCTCACCATTAGTAGCGGGAGGGAGCACAGATACGCAGTATTTT
>TRBV5-6|TRBJ1-5|16|NA|TRBD1
CASSLGQGVGNQPQHF
TGTGCCAGCAGCTTGGGACAGGGGGTGGGCAATCAGCCCCAGCATTTT
>TRBV23-1|TRBJ1-5|13|NA|NA
CASSRGRTQPQHF
TGCGCCAGCAGTCGGGGGAGGACTCAGCCCCAGCATTTT
>TRBV30|TRBJ1-6|16|NA|NA
CAFSLFGPTYNSPLHF
TGTGCCTTCTCTTTGTTTGGGCCCACCTATAATTCACCCCTCCACTTT
>TRBV7-8|TRBJ1-1|14|NA|NA
CASSQSGGFTEAFF
TGTGCCAGCAGCCAATCGGGGGGGTTCACTGAAGCTTTCTTT
>TRBV29-1|TRBJ1-2|16|NA|NA
CSVSGWVGTNNYGYTF
TGCAGCGTTTCTGGTTGGGTCGGGACAAATAACTATGGCTACACCTTC
>TRBV27|TRBJ2-7|16|NA|NA
CASSLRDSRPRHEQYF
TGTGCCAGCAGTTTACGCGACAGCCGCCCCCGGCACGAGCAGTACTTC
>TRBV24-1|TRBJ2-1|14|NA|TRBD2
CATSDFGSGRTMFF
TGTGCCACCAGTGATTTTGGGAGCGGGAGGACAATGTTCTTC
>TRBV19|TRBJ2-5|17|NA|TRBD1
CASSTTSGQGHGETQYF
TGTGCCAGTAGCACCACGTCAGGACAGGGTCACGGAGAGACCCAGTACTTC
>TRBV7-3|TRBJ2-6|17|few|NA
CASSYSSWFSGANVLTF
TGTGCCAGCAGCTACTCCTCCTGGTTCTCTGGGGCCAACGTCCTGACTTTC
>TRBV5-1|TRBJ2-1|14|once|TRBD1
CASSWGQGLGEQFF
TGCGCCAGCAGCTGGGGACAGGGTTTGGGTGAGCAGTTCTTC
>TRBV7-6|TRBJ1-4|16|NA|TRBD1
CASSFRTGVRGEKLFF
TGTGCCAGCAGCTTCAGGACAGGGGTACGAGGGGAAAAACTGTTTTTT
>TRBV9|TRBJ2-3|15|NA|NA
CASSSQEPSTDTQYF
TGTGCCAGCAGCTCACAGGAACCCAGCACAGATACGCAGTATTTT
>TRBV5-1|TRBJ1-5|14|NA|NA
CASRFDTSNQPQHF
TGCGCCAGCAGGTTCGACACAAGCAATCAGCCCCAGCATTTT
>TRBV6-2/TRBV6-3|TRBJ2-7|14|NA|TRBD2
CASNPGLAQDEQYF
TGTGCCAGCAACCCCGGACTAGCTCAGGACGAGCAGTACTTC
>TRBV9|TRBJ1-6|18|NA|NA
CASSVDSLGVRNNSPLHF
TGTGCCAGCAGCGTGGACAGTCTCGGGGTTAGAAATAATTCACCCCTCCACTTT
>TRBV5-4|TRBJ2-1|16|NA|NA
CASSLKFIGRGDEQFF
TGTGCCAGCAGCTTGAAATTTATCGGGAGAGGGGATGAGCAGTTCTTC